The rows below give T cell receptor beta chains drawn from one sample of a study of blood T cell repertoires in COVID-19. Profiling relied on immunoSEQ multiplex PCR, and the TCRdb table lists in-frame clones only, not all of them. The table includes roughly 50,000 clones, over 75% detected once. Sequencing was performed on peripheral blood. These receptors were collected from a woman between 40 and 55 years old with active COVID-19. CDR3s include the opening cysteine and the closing phenylalanine or tryptophan. The order of the fields is clone size, J gene, D gene, V gene, CDR3 protein, CDR3 DNA. The D gene is left open where the match is weak. Size values are once, few and many counts, or a class for expanded clones, and some rows have none.

>.|TRBJ2-3|.|TRBV6-2/TRBV6-3
CASSTLALSPDTQYF
TGTGCCAGCAGTACCCTAGCGTTGTCCCCAGATACGCAGTATTTT
>.|TRBJ1-4|.|TRBV19
CASSYGLRGEKLFF
TGTGCCAGTAGTTATGGGCTGAGGGGGGAAAAACTGTTTTTT
>.|TRBJ2-3|TRBD2|TRBV12-5
CASGQSGGADTQYF
TGTGCTAGTGGTCAAAGCGGGGGGGCAGATACGCAGTATTTT
>once|TRBJ1-1|.|TRBV10-3
CAISELRLSTEAFF
TGTGCCATCAGTGAACTAAGGCTTTCCACTGAAGCTTTCTTT
>.|TRBJ1-2|.|TRBV12-3/TRBV12-4
CASSLGAGYGYTF
TGTGCCAGCAGTTTAGGGGCAGGCTATGGCTACACCTTC
>.|TRBJ2-1|TRBD2|TRBV3-1/TRBV3-2
CASSQDGLAGGKQFF
TGTGCCAGCAGCCAAGATGGACTAGCGGGGGGCAAGCAGTTCTTC
>.|TRBJ2-1|TRBD1|TRBV5-6
CASSFLGQGYNEQFF
TGTGCCAGCAGCTTTCTAGGACAGGGCTACAATGAGCAGTTCTTC
>.|TRBJ1-1|TRBD1|TRBV11-3
CASSPGTGFNTEAFF
TGTGCCAGCAGCCCTGGGACAGGATTTAACACTGAAGCTTTCTTT
>.|TRBJ1-1|TRBD1|TRBV18
CASSPGTGSNTEAFF
TGTGCCAGCTCCCCTGGGACAGGGTCGAACACTGAAGCTTTCTTT
>.|TRBJ2-1|.|TRBV20-1
CSASGGLGDEQFF
TGCAGTGCTAGTGGAGGGCTCGGCGATGAGCAGTTCTTC
>.|TRBJ2-5|TRBD2|TRBV2
CASSELRGGPKTQYF
TGTGCCAGCAGTGAATTGCGGGGGGGCCCGAAGACCCAGTACTTC
>.|TRBJ2-7|.|TRBV7-9
CASSQQPYEQYF
TGTGCCAGCAGCCAACAGCCGTACGAGCAGTACTTC
>once|TRBJ2-1|TRBD1|TRBV7-6
CASSLNRDSNYNEQFF
TGTGCCAGCAGCTTAAACCGGGACAGTAACTACAATGAGCAGTTCTTC
>.|TRBJ1-5|TRBD1|TRBV12-3/TRBV12-4
CASSTGAQPQHF
TGTGCCAGCAGTACAGGGGCCCAGCCCCAGCATTTT
>.|TRBJ2-5|.|TRBV20-1
CSVKQVGTQYF
TGCAGTGTTAAGCAGGTGGGGACCCAGTACTTC
>once|TRBJ1-6|.|TRBV30
CAWLPEFDSPLHF
TGTGCCTGGCTACCCGAATTTGATTCACCCCTCCACTTT
>.|TRBJ2-7|TRBD1|TRBV10-1
CASSESRTGAGQYF
TGCGCCAGCAGTGAGTCAAGGACAGGAGCTGGGCAGTACTTC
>.|TRBJ2-7|TRBD1|TRBV18
CASSRGQAPYEQYF
TGTGCCAGCTCACGAGGACAGGCCCCCTACGAGCAGTACTTC
>.|TRBJ2-1|TRBD1|TRBV18
CASSGTAHNEQFF
TGTGCCAGCTCAGGGACAGCTCACAATGAGCAGTTCTTC
>.|TRBJ2-7|TRBD2|TRBV6-2/TRBV6-3
CASSTREGEQYF
TGTGCCAGCAGTACCAGGGAGGGGGAGCAGTACTTC
>.|TRBJ1-1|.|TRBV23-1
CASSQSGGQNTEAFF
TGCGCCAGCAGTCAATCAGGGGGACAGAACACTGAAGCTTTCTTT
>.|TRBJ1-1|.|TRBV25-1
CASSSGKLVEVFF
TGTGCCAGCAGTTCAGGGAAGCTAGTGGAAGTTTTCTTT
>.|TRBJ2-4|TRBD2|TRBV3-1/TRBV3-2
CASSQEGGVVGNIQYF
TGTGCCAGCAGCCAAGAGGGAGGGGTGGTCGGAAACATTCAGTACTTC
>.|TRBJ2-1|TRBD2|TRBV7-3
CASSLKRGRGAPNTSPYNEQFF
TGTGCCAGCAGCTTAAAGCGAGGGCGGGGGGCCCCCAATACAAGCCCCTACAATGAGCAGTTCTTC
>.|TRBJ2-2|.|TRBV6-1
CASSVPSVVSNTGELFF
TGTGCCAGCAGTGTTCCTAGCGTTGTGTCAAACACCGGGGAGCTGTTTTTT
>once|TRBJ2-5|.|TRBV12-3/TRBV12-4
CASSLAETQYF
TGTGCCAGCAGTCTGGCAGAGACCCAGTACTTC